What follows are 26 T cell receptor beta chains derived from one specimen sequenced in a study of T cell changes during pregnancy in multiple sclerosis. The method was immunoSEQ multiplex PCR; TCRdb's version includes in-frame clones alone and lacks a portion of them. The sample lists tens of thousands of clones, around nine tenths occurring once. This material consisted of CD8+ T cells from peripheral blood mononuclear cells, taken in the second trimester of pregnancy. The receptors were gathered from a female donor with multiple sclerosis, enrolled in a pregnancy study.

V gene TRBV7-2 combines with J gene TRBJ2-7, with D tentatively TRBD1 (6 bases). CDR3 length equals 16 residues. Germline V gene lookup returns CDR1 SGHTA and CDR2 FQGNSA. Deletions cut 1 base from V and 4 bases from J, with 17 bases between. CDR3: CASSLEVGAVAYEQYF. For the CDR3, the DNA is TGTGCCAGCAGCTTAGAGGTGGGGGCTGTCGCGTACGAGCAGTACTTC.

This clone came up once. The genes are TRBV14 and TRBJ2-1, with D perhaps matching TRBD1 (5 bases). The CDR3 runs to 15 residues. The ends were cut back, 4 bases at V and 8 bases at J, with 18 bases in the middle. Germline V gene data show CDR1 as SGHDN and CDR2 as FVKESK. The DNA of the CDR3 is TGTGCCAGCAGCCTCAGGGTTTCCTCATATTATGAGCAGTTCTTC. Amino acid sequence: CASSLRVSSYYEQFF.

The rearrangement joins TRBV6-5 to TRBJ2-7, with D uncertain. This CDR3 comprises 13 residues. V lost 2 bases, J lost 1 base, and 6 bases lay in between. CDR1 and CDR2 from the germline V gene are MNHEY and SVGAGI. The CDR3 is CASSYTGSYEQYF. CDR3 DNA sequence: TGTGCCAGCAGTTACACTGGTTCCTACGAGCAGTACTTC.

V and J are TRBV4-1 and TRBJ2-7, with TRBD2 identical over 8 bases. The germline V gene has CDR1 MGHRA and CDR2 YSYEKL. The CDR3 runs 15 residues. Germline trimming cut 2 bases from V and 2 bases from J; bases unmatched to any gene: 5. The CDR3 region is CASSQSSGSTYEQYF. The CDR3 DNA sequence: TGCGCCAGCAGCCAATCAAGCGGGAGCACCTACGAGCAGTACTTC.

The chain employs TRBV6-5 and TRBJ2-2, with 8 nucleotides matching TRBD2. CDR1 is MNHEY, CDR2 SVGAGI, per germline. The CDR3 is 14 amino acids. Trimming at V came to 6 bases and at J to 10 bases, leaving 10 bases not matched to a gene. Here the CDR3 DNA reads TGTGCCAGCAGCCCATCGGGGACTAGAGTGGAGCTGTTTTTT. It is translated as CASSPSGTRVELFF.

This sequence joins TRBV15 and TRBJ2-7, with D possibly matching TRBD1 (5 bases). This CDR3 has 15 amino acids. Germline V lookup: CDR1 LNHNV, CDR2 YYDKDF (reference sequence). Trimming removed 0 bases from V and 3 bases from J, with 12 bases in between. The CDR3 region has the DNA TGTGCCACCAGCAGAGATCAACAGGAGAACTACGAGCAGTACTTC. This sequence encodes CATSRDQQENYEQYF.

This clone was seen more than once but under ten times. The V gene is TRBV4-3, the J gene TRBJ2-5, with 8 bases fitting TRBD1. J lost 4 bases, V lost 0 bases, and 7 bases had no gene match. The CDR3 runs 16 residues. Germline loops: CDR1 LGHNA, CDR2 YSLEER. The CDR3 sequence: CASSQEPGQGGETQYF. The CDR3 DNA sequence: TGCGCCAGCAGCCAAGAACCTGGACAGGGAGGAGAGACCCAGTACTTC.

The chain uses TRBV5-1 and TRBJ2-1; D may be TRBD2 (6 bases). Per the germline V gene, CDR1 is SGHRS and CDR2 is YFSETQ. The CDR3 totals 18 residues. The V gene lost 0 bases and the J gene lost 5 bases, with 21 bases spanning the gap. This CDR3 is CASSLGTITNHPNNEQFF. The CDR3 DNA sequence: TGCGCCAGCAGCTTGGGGACTATCACCAACCACCCCAACAATGAGCAGTTCTTC.

V and J are TRBV28 and TRBJ2-3, with D perhaps matching TRBD2 (6 bases). The V gene lost 3 bases and the J gene lost 6 bases, with 7 bases spanning the gap. Germline loops: CDR1 MDHEN, CDR2 SYDVKM. The CDR3 sequence is 12 residues long. CDR3 bases: TGTGCCAGCAGTTTGAGCGGGGATACGCAGTATTTT. Translation gives CASSLSGDTQYF. The whole variable domain, remainder taken from reference TRBV28 and TRBJ2-3, is DVKVTQSSRYLVKRTGEKVFLECVQDMDHENMFWYRQDPGLGLRLIYFSYDVKMKEKGDIPEGYSVSREKKERFSLILESASTNQTSMYLCASSLSGDTQYFGPGTRLTVL.

This clone has just one count. This chain connects TRBV15 to TRBJ1-2; 7 bases are shared with TRBD1. This CDR3 is 13 amino acids long. Trimming cost V 3 bases and J 7 bases; bases outside gene matches: 5. Germline loops: CDR1 LNHNV, CDR2 YYDKDF (reference sequence). For the CDR3, the DNA is TGTGCCACCAGCAGTTTTTCAGGGGGTGGCTACACCTTC. It encodes CATSSFSGGGYTF.

V usage is TRBV10-3 and J usage is TRBJ1-2, with D uncertain. Trimming cost V 2 bases and J 7 bases, with 8 bases left between them. CDR1 ENHRY and CDR2 SYGVKD come from the germline V gene. The CDR3 is 12 residues long. CDR3 residues: CAISEPPIGYTF. For the CDR3, the DNA is TGTGCCATCAGTGAGCCCCCTATTGGCTACACCTTC.

This clone is termed medium-sized. The chain has TRBV29-1 and TRBJ2-1; TRBD2 matches 7 bases. CDR1 and CDR2 (germline): SQVTM, ANQGSEA. The CDR3 runs 14 residues. Trimming took 4 bases from V and 2 from J; bases not matched to a gene: 5. The CDR3 DNA reads TGCAGCGTTGGACTAGCCGACACCTACAATGAGCAGTTCTTC. This encodes CSVGLADTYNEQFF.

This chain links TRBV19 with TRBJ2-1; D not resolved. Germline V gene lookup returns CDR1 LNHDA and CDR2 SQIVND (reference sequence). CDR3 length: 15 residues. The V end lost 5 bases, the J end lost 0 bases, and 11 bases lay between the germline ends. The CDR3 protein is CASSSPQSSYNEQFF. The DNA for the CDR3 is TGTGCCAGTAGTTCCCCACAGAGCTCCTACAATGAGCAGTTCTTC. Full variable domain (remainder filled in from reference TRBV19 and TRBJ2-1): DGGITQSPKYLFRKEGQNVTLSCEQNLNHDAMYWYRQDPGQGLRLIYYSQIVNDFQKGDIAEGYSVSREKKESFPLTVTSAQKNPTAFYLCASSSPQSSYNEQFFGPGTRLTVL.

V gene TRBV19 combines with J gene TRBJ2-1; 13 nucleotides agree with TRBD2. V shed 5 bases and J 0 bases; nucleotides not matched to a gene: 7. CDR3 length: 18 residues. CDR1 LNHDA and CDR2 SQIVND come from the germline V gene (reference sequence). The DNA of the CDR3 is TGTGCCAGTAGTCCCGGGACTAGCGGGGACAGCTCCTACAATGAGCAGTTCTTC. Its translation: CASSPGTSGDSSYNEQFF.

This clone was recorded a few times. The gene calls are TRBV4-2 and TRBJ2-3, with D maybe TRBD1 (7 bases). The V and J ends lost 4 bases and 2 bases respectively, with 13 bases between them. Germline V gives CDR1 LGHNA, CDR2 YNFKEQ. This CDR3 spans 15 amino acids. CDR3 sequence: CASSPAGQHTDTQYF. Written as DNA, the CDR3 is TGTGCCAGCAGCCCTGCGGGACAGCACACAGATACGCAGTATTTT.

The chain is built from TRBV9 and TRBJ2-3; tentatively, D is TRBD1 (5 bases). The CDR3 consists of 16 residues. Germline V gene data show CDR1 as SGDLS and CDR2 as YYNGEE. V was cut by 4 bases and J by 2 bases, with 17 bases left in between. Written as DNA, the CDR3 is TGTGCCAGCAGCTCTACAGGAGAACTAAACACAGATACGCAGTATTTT. Translating it yields CASSSTGELNTDTQYF.

Written as DNA, the CDR3 is TGTGCCAGCAGTCGCGGGACGGTCCCCTACGAGCAGTACTTC. Protein sequence: CASSRGTVPYEQYF. The chain links TRBV27 to TRBJ2-7, with D perhaps matching TRBD2 (6 bases). The CDR3 loop spans 14 amino acids. The ends were cut back, 5 bases at V and 2 bases at J, with 13 bases in the middle. Per the germline V gene, CDR1 is MNHEY and CDR2 is SMNVEV (reference sequence).

The chain combines TRBV27 with TRBJ2-7; the D gene is possibly TRBD2 (5 bases). This CDR3 is 13 amino acids long. Trimming left V 5 bases short and J 4 bases short, with 12 bases between. Per the germline V gene, CDR1 is MNHEY and CDR2 is SMNVEV (reference sequence). CDR3 in amino acids: CASSEGWGYEQYF. In nucleotides, the CDR3 is TGTGCCAGCAGTGAGGGTTGGGGTTACGAGCAGTACTTC.

The chain employs TRBV11-2 and TRBJ1-5; D might be TRBD1 (6 bases). The germline gives CDR1 SGHAT, CDR2 FQNNGV. Trimming shortened V by 2 bases and J by 1 base, and 6 bases separated the two germline ends. The CDR3 contains 14 residues. DNA of the CDR3: TGTGCCAGCAGCTTAACAGGGAGCAATCAGCCCCAGCATTTT. It codes for CASSLTGSNQPQHF.

This clone has just a few counts. The V and J genes are TRBV30 and TRBJ1-6; a possible D gene is TRBD1 (6 bases). This CDR3 region has 18 residues. Per the germline V gene, CDR1 is GTSNPN and CDR2 is SVGIG (reference sequence). V lost 4 bases to trimming and J lost 10 bases, with 29 bases between them. The CDR3 region is CAWKIRIQTGPFWSPLHF. CDR3 in DNA: TGTGCCTGGAAAATACGCATCCAGACAGGCCCTTTTTGGTCACCCCTCCACTTT.

The chain carries TRBV9 and TRBJ2-1; 9 bases line up with TRBD1. The ends lost 4 bases at V and 7 bases at J; junction bases unmatched: 3. Germline CDR1 reads SGDLS; CDR2 reads YYNGEE. The length of the CDR3 is 13 residues. The CDR3 nucleotides are TGTGCCAGCAGCCCAGGACAGGGGAATGAGCAGTTCTTC. Its translation: CASSPGQGNEQFF.

The chain combines TRBV29-1 with TRBJ2-2, with 10 bases lining up with TRBD2. Germline CDR1 and CDR2: SQVTM and ANQGSEA. V gave up 8 bases and J gave up 6 bases; unmatched junction bases: 6. There are 13 residues in the CDR3. The CDR3 bases are TGCAGCTTCCTAGCGGGAGAGGCCGGGGAGCTGTTTTTT. It encodes CSFLAGEAGELFF.

The chain combines TRBV5-1 with TRBJ1-4; D perhaps matches TRBD1 (5 bases). The CDR3 is 12 amino acids. Germline CDR1 is SGHRS and CDR2 is YFSETQ. The V gene lost 5 bases and the J gene lost 8 bases, with 10 bases spanning the gap. CDR3 protein: CASSPEGEKLFF. CDR3 in DNA: TGCGCCAGCAGTCCGGAGGGGGAAAAACTGTTTTTT.

The rearrangement uses TRBV7-9 and TRBJ2-1, with D possibly TRBD1 on 5 matching bases. V was pared by 5 bases and J by 5 bases, with 16 bases between. Germline V gene sequence: CDR1 SEHNR, CDR2 FQNEAQ (reference sequence). CDR3 length equals 15 residues. CDR3 residues: CASSRAGIGHNEQFF. The CDR3 DNA sequence: TGTGCCAGCAGCCGAGCAGGGATCGGACACAATGAGCAGTTCTTC.

The CDR3 DNA reads as TGTGCCAGCAGCTTAGCCTGGACTAGCCATGGGGGCACAGATACGCAGTATTTT. Its protein product is CASSLAWTSHGGTDTQYF. This chain links TRBV13 with TRBJ2-3, with 8 bases fitting TRBD2. CDR3 length: 18 amino acids. V trimming: 1 base; J trimming: 1 base; junction bases outside the gene matches: 10. Germline-derived CDR1 and CDR2 are PRHDT and FYEKMQ (reference sequence).

The rearrangement links TRBV6-4 to TRBJ1-1, with 7 bases matching TRBD1. This CDR3 has 13 residues. CDR1 is MRHNA and CDR2 is SNTAGT in the germline V gene. Trimming took 9 bases from V and 2 from J; bases not matched to a gene: 6. The CDR3 coding sequence is TGTGCCAGTCGGGACAGCCTTAACACTGAAGCTTTCTTT. Translated, it gives CASRDSLNTEAFF.